This passage covers 29 T cell receptor beta chains from one sample sequenced in a study of post-analysis software for immune sequencing data. Findings of the study overall: Compared with controls, patients had more of five TRBV segments, including TRBV5-6, TRBV5-1 and TRBV20-1.

Their specific antigens are unknown. TCR beta cDNA libraries included unique molecular identifiers. Each CDR3 protein gets one entry after TCRdb re-called the PCR reads with MiXCR. The sample contains just over 250,000 distinct CDR3 sequences, just over 35% of which appear only once. The sample comprised blood. These receptors were collected from a girl aged 5-17 years with multiple sclerosis.

For this clonotype: A much larger clone lies one base from this, so it may be a read error. This sequence joins TRBV2 and TRBJ2-3, with 9 bases lining up with TRBD2. V trimming: 8 bases; J trimming: 2 bases; junction bases outside the gene matches: 11. Germline CDR1 is SNHLY and CDR2 is FYNNEI. The CDR3 loop spans 16 amino acids. Here the CDR3 reads CASRWEASGVTDTQYF. The CDR3 DNA reads as TGTGCCAGCCGGTGGGAAGCTAGCGGGGTCACAGATACGCAGTATTTT.

V and J are TRBV2 and TRBJ2-7; TRBD1 might be the D (5 bases). In germline, CDR1 is SNHLY, CDR2 FYNNEI. This CDR3 contains 17 residues. The ends were cut back, 1 base at V and 2 bases at J, with 18 bases in the middle. The CDR3 here is CASSEGKAGQGTYEQYF. The CDR3 DNA follows: TGTGCCAGCAGTGAAGGAAAGGCAGGGCAGGGCACCTACGAGCAGTACTTC.

About this clonotype: A clone one base away is much larger, so this may be a read error. The chain couples TRBV3-1 to TRBJ1-2; D possibly corresponds to TRBD1 (6 bases). Germline CDR1 reads LGHDT; CDR2 reads YNNKEL (reference sequence). The CDR3 covers 14 residues. Trimming removed 4 bases at V and 5 bases at J, with 14 bases between. CDR3 loop: CASSRYPTGYGYTF. In nucleotides, the CDR3 is TGTGCCAGCAGCCGATACCCAACAGGGTATGGCTACACCTTC.

This clonotype showed up many times. The CDR3: CAAKQAPYGYTF. CDR3 nucleotides: TGTGCCGCCAAGCAGGCCCCTTATGGCTACACCTTC. The chain is built from TRBV25-1 and TRBJ1-2; no clear D. The CDR3 is made up of 12 amino acids. V dropped 11 bases and J dropped 5 bases, with 15 bases sitting between them. Germline values: CDR1 MGHDK, CDR2 SYGVNS.

The rearrangement uses TRBV6-5 and TRBJ2-7; 12 positions match TRBD2. Trimming cost V 6 bases and J 7 bases; bases outside gene matches: 10. Germline CDR1 and CDR2: MNHEY and SVGAGI. The CDR3 totals 15 residues. CDR3 in amino acids: CASSPTSGGWNEQYF. CDR3 in DNA: TGTGCCAGCAGCCCTACTAGCGGGGGGTGGAATGAGCAGTACTTC.

To note about this clonotype: One base away lies a much larger clone, so this may be a sequencing read error. The chain uses TRBV11-2 and TRBJ1-2, with a possible D match to TRBD1 (6 bases). Germline V CDR1 and CDR2: SGHAT, FQNNGV. The CDR3 has 16 residues. The V gene lost 4 bases and the J gene lost 7 bases, with 22 bases spanning the gap. The CDR3 sequence is CASSSLTGGAVCGYTF. For the CDR3, the DNA is TGTGCCAGCAGCTCCCTGACGGGGGGCGCGGTATGTGGCTACACCTTC.

This clonotype has only a few counts. This rearrangement joins TRBV20-1 to TRBJ2-5, with a tentative D call TRBD2 (5 bases). CDR1 DFQATT and CDR2 SNEGSKA come from the germline V gene (reference sequence). V lost 4 bases, J lost 4 bases, and 19 bases lay in between. CDR3 size: 15 residues. This chain's CDR3 is CSAKLLTGMGETQYF. The CDR3 DNA sequence: TGCAGTGCTAAGCTTTTGACGGGGATGGGAGAGACCCAGTACTTC.

This clonotype was recorded many times. This chain connects TRBV2 to TRBJ2-1; 10 bases agree with TRBD2. Germline CDR1 is SNHLY and CDR2 is FYNNEI. CDR3 length equals 16 residues. The ends lost 5 bases at V and 5 bases at J; junction bases unmatched: 9. In nucleotides, the CDR3 is TGTGCCAGCAGTCCTACGACTAGCGGGTACGACAATGAGCAGTTCTTC. Translating it yields CASSPTTSGYDNEQFF.

This clonotype is a singleton in its sample. The chain has TRBV7-9 and TRBJ2-7, with a weak D call TRBD1 (6 bases). This CDR3 has 14 residues. Germline CDR1 reads SEHNR; CDR2 reads FQNEAQ (reference sequence). With 5 bases removed from V and 3 bases from J, the gap between germline ends came to 14 bases. The CDR3 bases are TGTGCCAGCAGCCCTACAGGGTACAACTACGAGCAGTACTTC. This sequence encodes CASSPTGYNYEQYF.

In the case of this clonotype: A much larger clonotype is one base distant, so this may be a read error. V usage is TRBV5-1 and J usage is TRBJ2-5; D call uncertain. Trimming took 1 base from V and 11 from J, leaving 15 bases between them. In germline, CDR1 is SGHRS, CDR2 YFSETQ. The CDR3 has 13 amino acids. Here the CDR3 DNA reads TGCGCCAGCAGCTTGTGGGGAAATGGTGAGCAGTACTTC. It codes for CASSLWGNGEQYF.

Concerning this clonotype itself: With a much larger clone just one base away, this may be a read error. This CDR3 is CSGGTELGTQYF. CDR3 DNA: TGCAGCGGCGGGACAGAACTGGGGACCCAGTACTTC. This chain links TRBV29-1 with TRBJ2-5, with TRBD1 as a possible D gene (7 bases). Per the germline V gene, CDR1 is SQVTM and CDR2 is ANQGSEA. The CDR3 contains 12 residues. Trimming shortened V by 7 bases and J by 7 bases, and 16 bases separated the two germline ends.

This clonotype was detected many times. The V gene is TRBV5-1, the J gene TRBJ2-3; D remains unclear. CDR1 is SGHRS, CDR2 YFSETQ, per germline. The CDR3 contains 14 residues. The V end was cut by 0 bases, the J end by 1 base, with 6 bases between. CDR3 residues: CASSLEPGTDTQYF. Written as DNA, the CDR3 is TGCGCCAGCAGCTTGGAACCGGGCACAGATACGCAGTATTTT.

About this clonotype: With a much larger clone just one base away, this may be a read error. The chain has TRBV7-6 and TRBJ2-2; maybe TRBD2 (5 bases). Germline loops: CDR1 SGHVS, CDR2 FNYEAQ. The CDR3 extends over 13 amino acids. The CDR3 sequence: CASSFSSPGERFF. The CDR3 DNA follows: TGTGCCAGCAGCTTCTCTAGCCCCGGGGAGCGGTTTTTT.

This clonotype showed up just a few times. One end of the junction does not line up with germline, which may come from a read error. The chain couples TRBV12-3 or TRBV12-4 to TRBJ1-1; possible D gene TRBD1, 5 bases. This CDR3 is built from 14 residues. This CDR3 is CASSTFGGSTGAFF. As DNA, the CDR3 is TGTGCCAGCAGTACCTTCGGGGGGAGCACTGGAGCTTTCTTT.

In regard to this clonotype: A read error may explain this, as a much larger clone is one base away. The chain uses TRBV29-1 and TRBJ1-4; TRBD1 agrees at 7 bases. After removal of 8 bases from V and 8 bases from J, the junction contained 11 bases not matched to a gene. Per the germline V gene, CDR1 is SQVTM and CDR2 is ANQGSEA. The CDR3 is 13 residues long. CDR3 residues: CSISGTVQEKLFF. The CDR3 DNA reads TGCAGCATCTCCGGGACAGTACAGGAAAAACTGTTTTTT.

About this clonotype: Since a much larger clone is just one base distant, this may be a read error. The chain has TRBV7-3 and TRBJ2-3, with 9 positions matching TRBD1. Looked up from germline, CDR1 is SGHTA and CDR2 is FQGTGA. Trimming at V came to 6 bases and at J to 2 bases, leaving 9 bases not matched to a gene. The CDR3 has 16 residues. The CDR3 region is CASRTGTGSYTDTQYF. The CDR3 nucleotides are TGTGCCAGCAGAACCGGGACAGGGTCGTACACAGATACGCAGTATTTT.

This chain links TRBV12-3 or TRBV12-4 with TRBJ2-3; tentatively, D is TRBD2 (6 bases). The CDR3 covers 15 residues. The V end was cut by 4 bases, the J end by 4 bases, with 15 bases between. The chain's CDR3 is CASSWGGVSADTQYF. The DNA for the CDR3 is TGTGCCAGCAGTTGGGGAGGAGTTAGCGCAGATACGCAGTATTTT.

The rearrangement uses TRBV6-5 and TRBJ2-1, with D tentatively TRBD1 (6 bases). This CDR3 spans 13 amino acids. Between the trimmed V and J ends, which lost 2 bases and 7 bases, there was a span of 9 bases. Germline assignment: CDR1 MNHEY and CDR2 SVGAGI. This chain's CDR3 is CASSYVQGNEQFF. The CDR3, as DNA: TGTGCCAGCAGTTACGTTCAGGGGAATGAGCAGTTCTTC.

This chain uses TRBV15 with TRBJ1-5; the match to TRBD1 covers 7 bases. The V segment lost 11 bases and the J segment 0 bases; nucleotides outside the gene matches: 16. CDR3 length: 17 residues. CDR1 and CDR2 from the germline V gene are LNHNV and YYDKDF (reference sequence). The CDR3: CAAQASGTDYSNQPQHF. The DNA for the CDR3 is TGTGCCGCCCAAGCATCCGGGACAGACTATAGCAATCAGCCCCAGCATTTT.

V usage is TRBV24-1 and J usage is TRBJ2-1; 10 bases line up with TRBD2. V shed 0 bases and J 7 bases; nucleotides not matched to a gene: 5. The CDR3 has 16 residues. CDR1 and CDR2 from the germline V gene are KGHDR and SFDVKD. The CDR3 region has the DNA TGTGCCACCAGTGATTTGGGTAGCGGGAGGCGGAATGAGCAGTTCTTC. The encoded protein is CATSDLGSGRRNEQFF.

This clonotype was observed many times. V usage is TRBV29-1 and J usage is TRBJ2-1; 12 nucleotides agree with TRBD2. This CDR3 has 17 residues. Germline V gene lookup returns CDR1 SQVTM and CDR2 ANQGSEA. Unmatched junction bases numbered 4, after V lost 1 base and J lost 0 bases. Written as DNA, the CDR3 is TGCAGCGTTGAAGGGACTAGCGGGACTGCCTCCTACAATGAGCAGTTCTTC. Translation gives CSVEGTSGTASYNEQFF.

This clonotype was recorded a few times. The rearrangement joins TRBV5-1 to TRBJ2-5; 9 nucleotides agree with TRBD2. CDR3 length: 16 amino acids. The germline V gene encodes CDR1 SGHRS and CDR2 YFSETQ. J gave up 5 bases and V 0 bases, and 8 bases lay outside the gene matches. This CDR3 reads CASSLVPSGAGETQYF. In DNA, the CDR3 is TGCGCCAGCAGCTTGGTACCTAGCGGGGCCGGGGAGACCCAGTACTTC.

Comments on this clonotype: A read error may produce the germline difference seen at one junction end. The V call is TRBV28, the J call TRBJ2-1; no clear D gene. The CDR3 totals 12 residues. Germline V CDR1 and CDR2: MDHEN, SYDVKM. CDR3 DNA: TGTGTCAGCAGTTTACGGATCAATGAGCAGTTCTTC. It encodes CVSSLRINEQFF.

In its sample, this clonotype was seen many times. V usage is TRBV18 and J usage is TRBJ2-6, with D uncertain. Per germline, CDR1 KGHSH and CDR2 LQKENI. The CDR3 spans 16 residues. V gave up 0 bases and J gave up 0 bases, with 6 bases separating them. The CDR3 DNA is TGTGCCAGCTCACCACCGGTAGGCTCTGGGGCCAACGTCCTGACTTTC. Its translation: CASSPPVGSGANVLTF.

In this sample, this clonotype turned up many times. The chain couples TRBV7-9 to TRBJ2-1, with 10 bases that match TRBD1. The CDR3 contains 15 residues. Germline lookup yields CDR1 SEHNR and CDR2 FQNEAQ (reference sequence). Trimming cost V 5 bases and J 5 bases; bases outside gene matches: 6. The CDR3 DNA reads as TGTGCCAGCAGCGCGGGACAGGGGAACCACAATGAGCAGTTCTTC. It translates to CASSAGQGNHNEQFF.

This clonotype was picked up a small number of times. V usage is TRBV5-1 and J usage is TRBJ2-7, with D possibly matching TRBD1 (6 bases). This CDR3 has 16 residues. Germline V gene sequence: CDR1 SGHRS, CDR2 YFSETQ. Trimming shortened V by 4 bases and J by 5 bases, and 22 bases separated the two germline ends. The CDR3 nucleotides read TGCGCCAGCAGCCGTCGGCCCGGGACACAAAAGGACGAGCAGTACTTC. This translates into CASSRRPGTQKDEQYF.

This clonotype occurred many times. The J gene is TRBJ2-6, the V gene TRBV24-1; D tentatively reads TRBD1 or TRBD2 (5 bases each). Trimming took 3 bases from V and 1 from J, leaving 6 bases between them. Per germline, CDR1 KGHDR and CDR2 SFDVKD. The CDR3 runs 15 residues. The DNA of the CDR3 is TGTGCCACCAGTGATGGGGGATCTGGGGCCAACGTCCTGACTTTC. Its protein is CATSDGGSGANVLTF.

This clonotype showed up many times. The junction departs from the called germline gene at one end, perhaps through a read error. The CDR3 DNA is TGTGCCAGCAGTGAAGAGTTAGGACAGTTTAACAATCGGCCCCAGCATTTT. Translating gives CASSEELGQFNNRPQHF. The J gene is TRBJ1-5, the V gene TRBV6-1; D possibly corresponds to TRBD1 (6 bases). CDR1 and CDR2 from the germline V gene are MNHNS and SASEGT. The CDR3 extends over 17 amino acids.

This clonotype was seen only a few times. The chain carries TRBV6-2 or TRBV6-3 and TRBJ1-2; 7 bases align to TRBD1. J lost 5 bases, V lost 6 bases, and 6 bases had no gene match. Germline values: CDR1 MNHEY, CDR2 SVGEGT. The CDR3 extends over 13 amino acids. The CDR3 loop is CASSRDRAYGYTF. The CDR3 DNA sequence: TGTGCCAGCAGCCGCGACAGGGCTTATGGCTACACCTTC.